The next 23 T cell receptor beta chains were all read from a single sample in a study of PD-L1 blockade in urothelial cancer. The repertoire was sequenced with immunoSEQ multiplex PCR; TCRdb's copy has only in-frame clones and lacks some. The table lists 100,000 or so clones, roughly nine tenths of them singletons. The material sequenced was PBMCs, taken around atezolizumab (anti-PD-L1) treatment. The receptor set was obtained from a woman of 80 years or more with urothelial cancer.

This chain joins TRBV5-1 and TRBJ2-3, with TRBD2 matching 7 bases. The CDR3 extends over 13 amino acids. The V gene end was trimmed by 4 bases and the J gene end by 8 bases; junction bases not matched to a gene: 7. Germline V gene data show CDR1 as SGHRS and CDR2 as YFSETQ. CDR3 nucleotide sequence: TGCGCCAGCAGCCCTAGGGGAGGGCCTACGCAGTATTTT. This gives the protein CASSPRGGPTQYF.

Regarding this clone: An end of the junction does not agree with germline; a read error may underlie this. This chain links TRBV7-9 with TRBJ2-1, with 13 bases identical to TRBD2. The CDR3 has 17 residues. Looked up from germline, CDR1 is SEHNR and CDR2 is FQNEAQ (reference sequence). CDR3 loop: CASSPPSGLAGYSEQFF. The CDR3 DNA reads TGTGCCAGCAGCCCCCCCTCGGGACTAGCGGGATACAGTGAGCAGTTCTTC.

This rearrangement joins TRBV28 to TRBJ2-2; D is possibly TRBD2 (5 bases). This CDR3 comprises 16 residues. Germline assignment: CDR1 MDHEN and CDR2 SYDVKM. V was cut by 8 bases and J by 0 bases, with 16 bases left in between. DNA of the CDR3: TGTGCCAGCGGGCCGGGGTGGGGAGCGAACACCGGGGAGCTGTTTTTT. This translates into CASGPGWGANTGELFF. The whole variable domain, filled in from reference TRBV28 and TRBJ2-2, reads DVKVTQSSRYLVKRTGEKVFLECVQDMDHENMFWYRQDPGLGLRLIYFSYDVKMKEKGDIPEGYSVSREKKERFSLILESASTNQTSMYLCASGPGWGANTGELFFGEGSRLTVL.

The CDR3 here is CASSSPSGRMTGELFF. CDR3 coding DNA: TGTGCCAGCAGCTCCCCCAGCGGGAGGATGACCGGGGAGCTGTTTTTT. The chain couples TRBV9 to TRBJ2-2; 9 bases are shared with TRBD2. The germline CDR1 and CDR2 sequences are SGDLS and YYNGEE. The ends lost 4 bases at V and 5 bases at J; junction bases unmatched: 9. The length of the CDR3 is 16 residues.

In DNA form, the CDR3 reads TGTGCCAGCAGTATAGGGGGCTCTGGAAACACCATATATTTT. It encodes CASSIGGSGNTIYF. V usage is TRBV28 and J usage is TRBJ1-3; perhaps TRBD1 as D (6 bases). The V end was cut by 5 bases, the J end by 0 bases, with 8 bases between. The CDR3 contains 14 residues. Germline assignment: CDR1 MDHEN and CDR2 SYDVKM.

The CDR3 spells CASSFNRDGYTF. CDR3 sequence (DNA): TGTGCCAGCAGCTTTAACAGGGATGGCTACACCTTC. This chain uses TRBV11-1 with TRBJ1-2; D may be TRBD1 (6 bases). CDR3 length equals 12 residues. Germline V gives CDR1 SGHAT, CDR2 FQDESV (reference sequence). V lost 3 bases, J lost 6 bases, and 8 bases lay in between.

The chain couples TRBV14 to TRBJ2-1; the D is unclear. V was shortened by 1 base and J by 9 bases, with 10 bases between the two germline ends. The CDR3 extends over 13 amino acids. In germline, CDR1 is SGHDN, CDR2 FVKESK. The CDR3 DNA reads TGTGCCAGCAGCCAAGCGACCTGGGCTGAGCAGTTCTTC. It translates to CASSQATWAEQFF.

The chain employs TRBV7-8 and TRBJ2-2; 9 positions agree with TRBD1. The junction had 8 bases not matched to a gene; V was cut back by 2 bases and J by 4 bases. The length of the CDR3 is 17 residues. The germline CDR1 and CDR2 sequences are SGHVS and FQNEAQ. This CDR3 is CASSLRGGTGSTGELFF. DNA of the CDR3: TGTGCCAGCAGCTTAAGGGGGGGGACAGGGAGCACCGGGGAGCTGTTTTTT.

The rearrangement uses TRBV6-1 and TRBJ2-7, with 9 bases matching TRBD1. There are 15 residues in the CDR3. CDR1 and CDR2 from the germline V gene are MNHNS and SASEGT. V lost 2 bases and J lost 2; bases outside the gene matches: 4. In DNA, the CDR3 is TGTGCCAGCAGTGAAATGGGACAGGGACCCTACGAGCAGTACTTC. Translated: CASSEMGQGPYEQYF.

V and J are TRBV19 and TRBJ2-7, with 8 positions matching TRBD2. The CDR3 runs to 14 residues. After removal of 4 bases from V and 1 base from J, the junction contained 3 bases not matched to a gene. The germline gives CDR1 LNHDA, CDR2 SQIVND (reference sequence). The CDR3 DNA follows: TGTGCCAGTAGTACTGTAGCGGGATCCTACGAGCAGTACTTC. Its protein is CASSTVAGSYEQYF.

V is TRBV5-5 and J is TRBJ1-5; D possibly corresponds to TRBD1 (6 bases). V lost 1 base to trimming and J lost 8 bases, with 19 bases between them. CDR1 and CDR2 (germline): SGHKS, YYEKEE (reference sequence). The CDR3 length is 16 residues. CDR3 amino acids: CASSLHTDRSLEPQHF. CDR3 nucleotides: TGTGCCAGCAGCTTGCACACCGACAGGAGCCTGGAGCCCCAGCATTTT. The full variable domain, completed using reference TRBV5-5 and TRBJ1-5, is DAGVTQSPTHLIKTRGQQVTLRCSPISGHKSVSWYQQVLGQGPQFIFQYYEKEERGRGNFPDRFSARQFPNYSSELNVNALLLGDSALYLCASSLHTDRSLEPQHFGDGTRLSIL.

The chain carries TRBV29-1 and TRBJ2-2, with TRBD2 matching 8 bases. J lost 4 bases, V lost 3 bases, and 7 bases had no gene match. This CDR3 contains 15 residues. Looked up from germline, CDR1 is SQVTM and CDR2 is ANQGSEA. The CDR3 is CSVDGGARGTGELFF. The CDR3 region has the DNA TGCAGCGTTGACGGGGGGGCGAGAGGCACCGGGGAGCTGTTTTTT.

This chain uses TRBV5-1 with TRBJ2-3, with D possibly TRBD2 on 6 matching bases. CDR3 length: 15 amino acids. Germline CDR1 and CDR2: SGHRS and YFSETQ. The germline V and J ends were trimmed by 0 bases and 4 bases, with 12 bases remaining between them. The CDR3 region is CASSLDGSIADTQYF. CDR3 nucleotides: TGCGCCAGCAGCTTGGACGGGAGTATTGCAGATACGCAGTATTTT.

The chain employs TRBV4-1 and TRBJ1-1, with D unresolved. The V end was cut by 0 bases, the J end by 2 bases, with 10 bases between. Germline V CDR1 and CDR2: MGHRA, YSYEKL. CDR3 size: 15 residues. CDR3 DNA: TGCGCCAGCAGCCAAGATGACGCGGGTAACACTGAAGCTTTCTTT. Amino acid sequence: CASSQDDAGNTEAFF.

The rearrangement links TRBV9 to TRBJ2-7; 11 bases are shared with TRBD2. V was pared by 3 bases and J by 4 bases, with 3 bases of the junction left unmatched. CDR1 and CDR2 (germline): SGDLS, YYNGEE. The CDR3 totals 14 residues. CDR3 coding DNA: TGTGCCAGCAGCGGTGGACTAGCGGGTTACGAGCAGTACTTC. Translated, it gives CASSGGLAGYEQYF.

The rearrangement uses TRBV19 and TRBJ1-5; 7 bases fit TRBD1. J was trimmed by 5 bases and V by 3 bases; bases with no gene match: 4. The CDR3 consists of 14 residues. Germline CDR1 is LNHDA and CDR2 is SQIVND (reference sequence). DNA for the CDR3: TGTGCCAGTAGTATCGGACAGGTCTATCAGCCCCAGCATTTT. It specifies CASSIGQVYQPQHF.

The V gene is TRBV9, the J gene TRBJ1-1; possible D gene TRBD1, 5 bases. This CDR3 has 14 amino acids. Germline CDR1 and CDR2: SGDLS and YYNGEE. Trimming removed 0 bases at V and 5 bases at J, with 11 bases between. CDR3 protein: CASSVATGRTEAFF. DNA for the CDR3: TGTGCCAGCAGCGTAGCAACAGGACGAACTGAAGCTTTCTTT.

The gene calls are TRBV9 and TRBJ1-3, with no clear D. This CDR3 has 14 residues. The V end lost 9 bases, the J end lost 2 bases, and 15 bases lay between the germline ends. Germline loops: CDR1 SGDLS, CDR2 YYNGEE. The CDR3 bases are TGTGCCACCTCGGTGGGGAGCACTGGAAACACCATATATTTT. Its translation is CATSVGSTGNTIYF.

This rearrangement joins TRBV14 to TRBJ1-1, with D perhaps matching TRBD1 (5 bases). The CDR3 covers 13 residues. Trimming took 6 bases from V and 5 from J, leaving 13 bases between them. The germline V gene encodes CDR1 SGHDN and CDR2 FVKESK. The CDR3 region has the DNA TGTGCCAGCAGTCAAAGCCGGGGGACTGAAGCTTTCTTT. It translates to CASSQSRGTEAFF.

CDR3 sequence reads: CASGGASTDTQYF. CDR3 bases: TGTGCCAGCGGGGGGGCCAGCACAGATACGCAGTATTTT. This chain uses TRBV28 with TRBJ2-3; possibly TRBD2 for D (7 bases). The CDR3 contains 13 residues. Per germline, CDR1 MDHEN and CDR2 SYDVKM. V was pared by 8 bases and J by 0 bases, with 9 bases between.

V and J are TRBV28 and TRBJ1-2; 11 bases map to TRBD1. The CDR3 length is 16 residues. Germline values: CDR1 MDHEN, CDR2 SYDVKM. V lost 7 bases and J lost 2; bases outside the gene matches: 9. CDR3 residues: CASNPGQGVPNYGYTF. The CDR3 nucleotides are TGTGCCAGCAACCCGGGACAGGGGGTCCCAAACTATGGCTACACCTTC.

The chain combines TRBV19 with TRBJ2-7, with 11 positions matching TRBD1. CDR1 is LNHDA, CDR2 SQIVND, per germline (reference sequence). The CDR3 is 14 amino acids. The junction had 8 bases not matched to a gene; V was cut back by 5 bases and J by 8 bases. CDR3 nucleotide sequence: TGTGCCAGTAGTGACAAGGACAGGGGGCGAAAGCAGTACTTC. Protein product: CASSDKDRGRKQYF.

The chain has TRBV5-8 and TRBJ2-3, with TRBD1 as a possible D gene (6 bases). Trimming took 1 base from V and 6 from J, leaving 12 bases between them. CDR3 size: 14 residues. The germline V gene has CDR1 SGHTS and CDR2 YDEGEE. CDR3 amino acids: CASSLPGERDTQYF. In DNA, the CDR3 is TGTGCCAGCAGCTTGCCAGGGGAGAGGGATACGCAGTATTTT. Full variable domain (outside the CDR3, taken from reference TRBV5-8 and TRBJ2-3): EAGVTQSPTHLIKTRGQQATLRCSPISGHTSVYWYQQALGLGLQFLLWYDEGEERNRGNFPPRFSGRQFPNYSSELNVNALELEDSALYLCASSLPGERDTQYFGPGTRLTVL.